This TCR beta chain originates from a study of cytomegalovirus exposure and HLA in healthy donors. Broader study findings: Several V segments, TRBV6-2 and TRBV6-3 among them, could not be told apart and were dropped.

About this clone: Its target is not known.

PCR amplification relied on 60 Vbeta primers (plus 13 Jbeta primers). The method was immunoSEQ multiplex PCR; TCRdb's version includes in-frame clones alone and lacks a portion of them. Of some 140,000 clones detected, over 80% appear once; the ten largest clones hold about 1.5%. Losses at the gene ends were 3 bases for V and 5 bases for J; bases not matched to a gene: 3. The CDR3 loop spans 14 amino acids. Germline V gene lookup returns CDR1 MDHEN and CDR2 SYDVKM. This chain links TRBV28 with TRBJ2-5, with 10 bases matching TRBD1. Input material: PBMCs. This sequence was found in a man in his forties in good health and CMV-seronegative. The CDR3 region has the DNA TGTGCCAGCAGTTTGGGACAGGGGAGGGAGACCCAGTACTTC. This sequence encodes CASSLGQGRETQYF.